This T cell receptor beta chain was recorded in a study of shared clonotypes between healthy human individuals. General study findings and limits: Naive CD4 clonotypes overlapped across a few donors at 4.5% to 5.5%.

A word on this clone: Its target is not known.

Profiled with immunoSEQ multiplex PCR; TCRdb holds only in-frame clones, not every one. Altogether 300,000 to 400,000 clones are present, more than 75% being singletons, with the ten largest covering 16%. There were no recent acute infections or vaccinations among the donors, who were healthy HIV-negative adults. CCR7-negative CD45RA+ TemRA cells were combined with CD45RO+ cells to form CD8 memory. The sequenced sample consisted of memory CD8+ T cells sorted from blood. The subset denotes: CD45RO+ cells pooled with CCR7-negative TemRA cells. This TCR was recovered from a man between 18 and 35 years old in good health.

The CDR3 loop reads CASSLGWYGTEAFF. The DNA for the CDR3 is TGTGCCAGCAGCTTAGGTTGGTATGGCACTGAAGCTTTCTTT. The J gene is TRBJ1-1, the V gene TRBV7-9, with unresolved D. The germline V gene encodes CDR1 SEHNR and CDR2 FQNEAQ (reference sequence). The CDR3 has 14 amino acids. Deletions cut 1 base from V and 4 bases from J, with 10 bases between.